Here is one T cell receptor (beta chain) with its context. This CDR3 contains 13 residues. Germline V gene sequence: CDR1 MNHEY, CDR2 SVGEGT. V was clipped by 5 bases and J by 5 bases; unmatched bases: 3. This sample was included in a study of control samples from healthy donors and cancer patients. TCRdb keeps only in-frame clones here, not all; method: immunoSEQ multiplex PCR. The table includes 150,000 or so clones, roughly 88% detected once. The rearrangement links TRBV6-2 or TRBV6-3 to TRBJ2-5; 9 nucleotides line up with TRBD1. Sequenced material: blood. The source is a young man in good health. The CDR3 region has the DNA TGTGCCAGCAGTCAACAGGGGGCGGAGACCCAGTACTTC. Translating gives CASSQQGAETQYF.